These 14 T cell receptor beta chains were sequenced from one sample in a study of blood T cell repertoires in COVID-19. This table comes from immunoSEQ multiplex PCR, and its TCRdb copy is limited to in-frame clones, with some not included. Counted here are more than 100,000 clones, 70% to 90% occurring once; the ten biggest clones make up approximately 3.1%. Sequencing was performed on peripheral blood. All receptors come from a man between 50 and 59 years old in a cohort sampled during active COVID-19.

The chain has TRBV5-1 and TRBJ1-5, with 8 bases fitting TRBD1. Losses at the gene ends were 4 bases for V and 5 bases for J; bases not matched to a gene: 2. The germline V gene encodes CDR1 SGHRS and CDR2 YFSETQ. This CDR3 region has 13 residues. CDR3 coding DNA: TGCGCCAGCAGCGAGACAGGGGATCAGCCCCAGCATTTT. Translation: CASSETGDQPQHF.

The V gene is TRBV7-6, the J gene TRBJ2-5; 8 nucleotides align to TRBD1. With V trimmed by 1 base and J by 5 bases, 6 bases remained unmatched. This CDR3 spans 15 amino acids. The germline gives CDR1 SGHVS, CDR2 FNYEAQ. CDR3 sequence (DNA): TGTGCCAGCAGCTTAGGGACAGGGAAAATGGAGACCCAGTACTTC. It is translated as CASSLGTGKMETQYF.

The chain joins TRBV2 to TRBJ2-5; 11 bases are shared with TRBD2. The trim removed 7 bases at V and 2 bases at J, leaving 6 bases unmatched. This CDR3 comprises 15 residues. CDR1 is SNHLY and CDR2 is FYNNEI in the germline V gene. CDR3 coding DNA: TGTGCCAGCAAGAACCTAGCGGGGGGACAAGAGACCCAGTACTTC. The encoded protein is CASKNLAGGQETQYF.

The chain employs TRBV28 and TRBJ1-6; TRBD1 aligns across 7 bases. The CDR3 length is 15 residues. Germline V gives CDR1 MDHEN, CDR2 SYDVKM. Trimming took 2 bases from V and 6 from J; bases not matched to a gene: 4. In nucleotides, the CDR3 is TGTGCCAGCAGTTTAAGGGACAGCAGTAATTCACCCCTCCACTTT. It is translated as CASSLRDSSNSPLHF.

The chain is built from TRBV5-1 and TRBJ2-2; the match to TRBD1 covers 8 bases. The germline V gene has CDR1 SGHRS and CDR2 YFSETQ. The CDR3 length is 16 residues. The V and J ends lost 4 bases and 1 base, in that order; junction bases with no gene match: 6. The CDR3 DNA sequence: TGCGCCAGCAGCCCGACCGGGACAGGGAACACCGGGGAGCTGTTTTTT. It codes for CASSPTGTGNTGELFF.

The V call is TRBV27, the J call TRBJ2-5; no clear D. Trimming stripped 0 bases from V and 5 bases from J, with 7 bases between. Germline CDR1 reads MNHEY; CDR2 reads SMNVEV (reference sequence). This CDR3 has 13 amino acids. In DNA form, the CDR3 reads TGTGCCAGCAGTTTATCCTTAGAGGAGACCCAGTACTTC. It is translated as CASSLSLEETQYF.

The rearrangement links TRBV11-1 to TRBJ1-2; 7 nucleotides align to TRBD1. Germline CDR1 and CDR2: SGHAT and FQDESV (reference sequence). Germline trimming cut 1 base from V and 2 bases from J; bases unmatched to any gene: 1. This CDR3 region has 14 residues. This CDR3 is CASSLGDRNYGYTF. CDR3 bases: TGTGCCAGCAGCTTAGGGGACAGAAACTATGGCTACACCTTC.

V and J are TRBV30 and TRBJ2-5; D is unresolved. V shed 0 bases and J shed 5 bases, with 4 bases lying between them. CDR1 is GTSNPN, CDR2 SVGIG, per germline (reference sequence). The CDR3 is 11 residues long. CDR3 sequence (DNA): TGTGCCTGGAGTGTACTCGAGACCCAGTACTTC. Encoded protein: CAWSVLETQYF. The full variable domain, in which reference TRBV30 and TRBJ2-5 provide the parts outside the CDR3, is SQTIHQWPATLVQPVGSPLSLECTVEGTSNPNLYWYRQAAGRGLQLLFYSVGIGQISSEVPQNLSASRPQDRQFILSSKKLLLSDSGFYLCAWSVLETQYFGPGTRLLVL.

The CDR3 sequence: CASSLFWTESSYNSPLHF. In DNA, the CDR3 is TGTGCCAGCAGTTTATTCTGGACAGAGAGCTCCTATAATTCACCCCTCCACTTT. The gene calls are TRBV27 and TRBJ1-6, with a weak D call TRBD1 (6 bases). CDR1 and CDR2 from the germline V gene are MNHEY and SMNVEV (reference sequence). CDR3 length equals 18 residues. V was cut by 1 base and J by 0 bases, with 13 bases left in between.

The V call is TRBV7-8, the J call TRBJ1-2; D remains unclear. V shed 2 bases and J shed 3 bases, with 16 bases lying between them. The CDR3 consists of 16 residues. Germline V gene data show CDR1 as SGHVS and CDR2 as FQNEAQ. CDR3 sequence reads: CASSLRLRGSDYGYTF. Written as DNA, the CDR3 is TGTGCCAGCAGCTTACGTCTTCGGGGATCCGACTATGGCTACACCTTC.

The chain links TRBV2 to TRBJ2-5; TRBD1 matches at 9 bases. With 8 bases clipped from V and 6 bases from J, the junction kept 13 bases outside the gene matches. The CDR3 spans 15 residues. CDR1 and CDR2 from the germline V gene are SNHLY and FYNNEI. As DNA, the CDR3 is TGTGCCAGCTACGGGGGACAGGGTGATTCGCAGACCCAGTACTTC. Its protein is CASYGGQGDSQTQYF.

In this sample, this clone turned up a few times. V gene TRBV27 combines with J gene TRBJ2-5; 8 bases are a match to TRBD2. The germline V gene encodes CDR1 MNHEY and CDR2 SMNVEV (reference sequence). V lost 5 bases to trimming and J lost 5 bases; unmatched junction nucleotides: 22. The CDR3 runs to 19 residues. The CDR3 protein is CASSHRRAGTRNRGETQYF. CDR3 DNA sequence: TGTGCCAGCAGTCATAGGAGGGCGGGGACTAGGAACCGAGGGGAGACCCAGTACTTC.

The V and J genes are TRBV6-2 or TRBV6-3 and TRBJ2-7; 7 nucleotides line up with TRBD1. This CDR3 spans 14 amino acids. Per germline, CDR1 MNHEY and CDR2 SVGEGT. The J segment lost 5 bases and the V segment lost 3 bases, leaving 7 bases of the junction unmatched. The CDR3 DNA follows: TGTGCCAGCAGTTATACAGGGGCTCCCGACGAGCAGTACGTC. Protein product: CASSYTGAPDEQYV.

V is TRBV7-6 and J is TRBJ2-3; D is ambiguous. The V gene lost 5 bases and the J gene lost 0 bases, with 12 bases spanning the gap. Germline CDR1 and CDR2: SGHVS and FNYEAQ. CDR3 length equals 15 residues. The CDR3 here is CASSPARSSTDTQYF. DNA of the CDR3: TGTGCCAGCAGCCCAGCTAGATCTAGCACAGATACGCAGTATTTT. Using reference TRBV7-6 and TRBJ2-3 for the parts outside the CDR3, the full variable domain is GAGVSQSPRYKVTKRGQDVALRCDPISGHVSLYWYRQALGQGPEFLTYFNYEAQQDKSGLPNDRFSAERPEGSISTLTIQRTEQRDSAMYRCASSPARSSTDTQYFGPGTRLTVL.